The 10 T cell receptor beta chains below were found in one sample sequenced in a study of T-cell memory formation after mild COVID-19. TCRdb recomputed calls from the 5' RACE reads with MiXCR, one row per CDR3 protein. The repertoire includes about 350,000 distinct CDR3 sequences, 20% of them detected once, and 21% sits in the top ten. The sample was PBMCs or a T cell subset sorted from them (not recorded which). The receptors here all came from a man younger than 35 who had mild COVID-19 (a few samples of this study predate the infection). Cell type and time point are not known.

The V call is TRBV4-1, the J call TRBJ1-5; no definite D call. The CDR3 spans 18 residues. V dropped 0 bases and J dropped 2 bases, with 17 bases sitting between them. Germline-derived CDR1 and CDR2 are MGHRA and YSYEKL. The CDR3 nucleotides read TGCGCCAGCAGCCAAGACAGAGGGAGACTAGCAGGCAATCAGCCCCAGCATTTT. As protein: CASSQDRGRLAGNQPQHF.

The sample holds a few counts of this clonotype. The chain recombines TRBV4-2 with TRBJ2-1; tentatively, D is TRBD1 (5 bases). Trimming stripped 6 bases from V and 5 bases from J, with 11 bases between. Per the germline V gene, CDR1 is LGHNA and CDR2 is YNFKEQ. The CDR3 spans 13 residues. The CDR3 spells CASSRRGNNEQFF. The CDR3, as DNA: TGTGCCAGCAGTAGAAGGGGTAACAATGAGCAGTTCTTC.

This clonotype was observed a few times. V gene TRBV11-2 combines with J gene TRBJ2-7; maybe TRBD1 (5 bases). CDR3 length equals 13 residues. Germline-derived CDR1 and CDR2 are SGHAT and FQNNGV. Trimming left V 1 base short and J 3 bases short, with 7 bases between. The CDR3 loop is CASSLVQGYEQYV. CDR3 in DNA: TGTGCCAGCAGCTTAGTGCAGGGCTACGAGCAGTACGTC.

The table lists this clonotype with many counts. The chain couples TRBV7-6 to TRBJ2-1; 9 nucleotides align to TRBD1. Germline V gene lookup returns CDR1 SGHVS and CDR2 FNYEAQ. This CDR3 contains 19 residues. Trimming at V came to 3 bases and at J to 8 bases, leaving 20 bases not matched to a gene. Here the CDR3 DNA reads TGTGCCAGCAGCTTGGCGTTTAGGACCGGGACAGGGAAGCGGGATGAGCAGTTCTTC. Its protein product is CASSLAFRTGTGKRDEQFF. Full variable domain (outside the CDR3, taken from reference TRBV7-6 and TRBJ2-1): GAGVSQSPRYKVTKRGQDVALRCDPISGHVSLYWYRQALGQGPEFLTYFNYEAQQDKSGLPNDRFSAERPEGSISTLTIQRTEQRDSAMYRCASSLAFRTGTGKRDEQFFGPGTRLTVL.

This clonotype was recorded a few times. The chain employs TRBV7-3 and TRBJ2-2; 12 bases map to TRBD2. The CDR3 totals 15 residues. In germline, CDR1 is SGHTA, CDR2 FQGTGA. J was trimmed by 6 bases and V by 6 bases; bases with no gene match: 5. The CDR3 here is CASSPLAGGAGELFF. The CDR3 nucleotides are TGTGCCAGCAGTCCCCTAGCGGGGGGGGCCGGGGAGCTGTTTTTT.

This clonotype has ten or more counts. Germline and junction disagree at one end, which may indicate a read error. The chain joins TRBV7-7 to TRBJ2-1; TRBD2 matches at 11 bases. CDR1 is SSHAT, CDR2 FNYEAQ, per germline (reference sequence). This CDR3 region has 14 residues. CDR3 loop: CASSSNLAGGEQFF. The CDR3 region has the DNA TGTGCTAGCAGCTCCAATCTAGCGGGGGGTGAGCAGTTCTTC.

The chain uses TRBV7-2 and TRBJ2-1, with 10 positions matching TRBD2. The CDR3 length is 16 residues. Germline V gene lookup returns CDR1 SGHTA and CDR2 FQGNSA. Unmatched junction bases numbered 11, after V lost 5 bases and J lost 7 bases. The CDR3 here is CASSRSASGGGNEQFF. The CDR3 coding sequence is TGTGCCAGCAGCCGCTCGGCTAGCGGGGGAGGGAATGAGCAGTTCTTC.

This rearrangement joins TRBV6-2 or TRBV6-3 to TRBJ1-1; 9 bases fit TRBD1. Trimming at V came to 6 bases and at J to 5 bases, leaving 7 bases not matched to a gene. CDR1 and CDR2 (germline): MNHEY, SVGEGT. This CDR3 has 14 residues. CDR3 loop: CASRPQGARTEAFF. The CDR3 coding sequence is TGTGCCAGCAGACCACAGGGGGCGAGGACTGAAGCTTTCTTT.

This clonotype has a handful of counts. This rearrangement joins TRBV5-1 to TRBJ2-2, with unresolved D. The CDR3 runs to 15 residues. CDR1 is SGHRS and CDR2 is YFSETQ in the germline V gene. The germline V and J ends were trimmed by 4 bases and 3 bases, with 13 bases remaining between them. CDR3 loop: CASSGSHPYTGELFF. As DNA, the CDR3 is TGCGCCAGCAGCGGGTCGCATCCTTACACCGGGGAGCTGTTTTTT.

The J gene is TRBJ2-5, the V gene TRBV4-2; 12 nucleotides line up with TRBD1. This CDR3 is 15 amino acids long. J was trimmed by 4 bases and V by 3 bases; bases with no gene match: 3. Germline CDR1 is LGHNA and CDR2 is YNFKEQ. In DNA, the CDR3 is TGTGCCAGCAGCCAGGGGACAGGGGGCAGAGAGACCCAGTACTTC. As protein: CASSQGTGGRETQYF.